The following is a T cell receptor (beta chain) sequence with its context. CDR1 and CDR2 (germline): MNHNY, SVGAGI (reference sequence). This CDR3 region has 14 residues. V was cut by 6 bases and J by 0 bases, with 9 bases left in between. Using immunoSEQ multiplex PCR, the repertoire was profiled, and TCRdb retains in-frame clones only, with some absent. The table shows around 67,000 clones, with roughly 95% occurring only once. The source of the sample is a study of technical replicates of blood from several donors. Material: T cells isolated from PBMCs. The TCR comes from a human donor in good health. The V and J genes are TRBV6-6 and TRBJ2-4; D unresolved. In DNA form, the CDR3 reads TGTGCCAGCAGCAACTCACTAGCCAAAAACATTCAGTACTTC. This codes for CASSNSLAKNIQYF.